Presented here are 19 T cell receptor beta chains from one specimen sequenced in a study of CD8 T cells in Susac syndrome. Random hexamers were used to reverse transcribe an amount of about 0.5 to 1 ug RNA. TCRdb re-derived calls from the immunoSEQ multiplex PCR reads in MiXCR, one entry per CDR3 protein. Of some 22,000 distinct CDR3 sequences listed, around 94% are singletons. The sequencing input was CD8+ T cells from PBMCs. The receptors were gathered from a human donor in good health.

Here the CDR3 reads CSPRDTHSYEQYF. The CDR3 bases are TGCAGCCCGCGGGACACCCACTCCTACGAGCAGTACTTC. The chain has TRBV20-1 and TRBJ2-7; possibly TRBD1 or TRBD2 for D (6 bases each). Looked up from germline, CDR1 is DFQATT and CDR2 is SNEGSKA (reference sequence). The length of the CDR3 is 13 residues.

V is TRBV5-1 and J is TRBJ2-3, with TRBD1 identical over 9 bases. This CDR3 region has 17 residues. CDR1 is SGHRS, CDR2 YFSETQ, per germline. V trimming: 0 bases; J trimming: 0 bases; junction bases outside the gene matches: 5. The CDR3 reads CASSLDTGGLSTDTQYF. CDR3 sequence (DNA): TGCGCCAGCAGCTTGGATACAGGGGGCCTGAGCACAGATACGCAGTATTTT.

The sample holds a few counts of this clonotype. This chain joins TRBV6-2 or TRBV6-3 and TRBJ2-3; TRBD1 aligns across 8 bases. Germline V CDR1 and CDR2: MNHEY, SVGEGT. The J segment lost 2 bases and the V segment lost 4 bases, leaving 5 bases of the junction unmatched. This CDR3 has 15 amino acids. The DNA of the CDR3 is TGTGCCAGCAGTTTGACAGGGGCCTCCACAGATACGCAGTATTTT. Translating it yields CASSLTGASTDTQYF.

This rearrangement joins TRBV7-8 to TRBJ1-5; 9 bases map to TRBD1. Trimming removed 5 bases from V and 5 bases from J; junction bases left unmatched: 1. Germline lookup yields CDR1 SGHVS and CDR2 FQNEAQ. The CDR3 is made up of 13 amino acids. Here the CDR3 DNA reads TGTGCCAGCAGCCGGACAGGGGATCAGCCCCAGCATTTT. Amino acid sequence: CASSRTGDQPQHF. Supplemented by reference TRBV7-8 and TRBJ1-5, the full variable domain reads GAGVSQSPRYKVAKRGQDVALRCDPISGHVSLFWYQQALGQGPEFLTYFQNEAQLDKSGLPSDRFFAERPEGSVSTLKIQRTQQEDSAVYLCASSRTGDQPQHFGDGTRLSIL.

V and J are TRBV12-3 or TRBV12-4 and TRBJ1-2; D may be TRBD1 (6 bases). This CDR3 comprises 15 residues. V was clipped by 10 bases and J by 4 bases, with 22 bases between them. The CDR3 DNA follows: TGTGCCACCCTAGGGCAGGGGCCGAAAATCTATGGCTACACCTTC. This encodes CATLGQGPKIYGYTF.

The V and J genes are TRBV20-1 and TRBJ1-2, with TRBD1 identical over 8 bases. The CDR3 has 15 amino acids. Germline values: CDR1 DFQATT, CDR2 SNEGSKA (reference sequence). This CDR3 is CSCEGQELANYGYTF. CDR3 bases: TGCAGCTGCGAGGGACAGGAGTTAGCTAACTATGGCTACACCTTC.

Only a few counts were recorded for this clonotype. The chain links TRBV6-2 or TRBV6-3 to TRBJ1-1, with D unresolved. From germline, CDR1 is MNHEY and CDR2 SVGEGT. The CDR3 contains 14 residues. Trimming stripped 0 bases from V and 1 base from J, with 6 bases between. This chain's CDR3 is CASSYSLENTEAFF. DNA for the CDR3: TGTGCCAGCAGTTACTCGCTCGAGAACACTGAAGCTTTCTTT.

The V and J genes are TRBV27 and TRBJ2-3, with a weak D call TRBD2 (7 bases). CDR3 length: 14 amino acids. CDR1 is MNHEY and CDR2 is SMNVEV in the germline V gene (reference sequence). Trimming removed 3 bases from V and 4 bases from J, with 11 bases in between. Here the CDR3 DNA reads TGTGCCAGCAGTTTGGGGGGGCGCGCAGATACGCAGTATTTT. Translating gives CASSLGGRADTQYF.

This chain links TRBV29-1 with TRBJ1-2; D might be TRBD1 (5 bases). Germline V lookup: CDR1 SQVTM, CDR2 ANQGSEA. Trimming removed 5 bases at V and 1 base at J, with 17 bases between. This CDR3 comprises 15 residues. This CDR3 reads CSVFGLRGVNYGYTF. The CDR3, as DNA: TGCAGCGTTTTTGGGCTCCGGGGCGTTAACTATGGCTACACCTTC.

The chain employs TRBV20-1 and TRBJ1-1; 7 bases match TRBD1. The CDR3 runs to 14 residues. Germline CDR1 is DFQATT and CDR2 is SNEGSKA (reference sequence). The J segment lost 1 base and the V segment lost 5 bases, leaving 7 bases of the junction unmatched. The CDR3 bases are TGCAGTGCTCACGGGGACAGTAGGAACACTGAAGCTTTCTTT. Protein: CSAHGDSRNTEAFF.

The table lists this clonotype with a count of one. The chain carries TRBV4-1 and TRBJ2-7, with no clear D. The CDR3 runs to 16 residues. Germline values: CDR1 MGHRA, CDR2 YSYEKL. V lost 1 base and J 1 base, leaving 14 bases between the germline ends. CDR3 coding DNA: TGCGCCAGCAGCCAAGTCGGTGCGGTGGGGTCCTACGAGCAGTACTTC. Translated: CASSQVGAVGSYEQYF.

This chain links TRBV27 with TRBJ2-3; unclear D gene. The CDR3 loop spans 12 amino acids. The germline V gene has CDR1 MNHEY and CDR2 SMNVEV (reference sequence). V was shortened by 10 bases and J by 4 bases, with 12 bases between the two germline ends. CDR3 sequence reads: CATSSGSDTQYF. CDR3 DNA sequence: TGTGCCACATCTAGTGGGTCAGATACGCAGTATTTT.

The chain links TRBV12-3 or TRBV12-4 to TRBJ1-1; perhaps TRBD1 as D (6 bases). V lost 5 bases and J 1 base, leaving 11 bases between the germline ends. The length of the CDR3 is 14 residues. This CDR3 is CASSTQGANTEAFF. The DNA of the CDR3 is TGTGCCAGCAGTACACAGGGTGCGAACACTGAAGCTTTCTTT.

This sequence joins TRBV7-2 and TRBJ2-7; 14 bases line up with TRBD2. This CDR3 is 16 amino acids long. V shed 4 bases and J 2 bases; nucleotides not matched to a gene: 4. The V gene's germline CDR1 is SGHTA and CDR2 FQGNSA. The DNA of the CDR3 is TGTGCCAGCAGCTCGGGACTAGCGGGGGCTACCTACGAGCAGTACTTC. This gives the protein CASSSGLAGATYEQYF.

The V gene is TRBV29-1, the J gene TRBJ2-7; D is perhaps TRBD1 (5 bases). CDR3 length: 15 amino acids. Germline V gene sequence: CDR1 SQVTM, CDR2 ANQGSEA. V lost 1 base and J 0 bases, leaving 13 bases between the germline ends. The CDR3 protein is CSVEALQGSSYEQYF. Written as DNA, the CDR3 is TGCAGCGTTGAAGCTTTGCAGGGTAGCTCCTACGAGCAGTACTTC.

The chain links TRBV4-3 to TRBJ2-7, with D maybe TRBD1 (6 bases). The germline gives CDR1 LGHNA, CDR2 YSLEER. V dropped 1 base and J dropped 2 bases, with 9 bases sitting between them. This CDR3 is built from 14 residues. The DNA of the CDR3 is TGCGCCAGCAGCCAAGGGACAGCCGCCTACGAGCAGTACTTC. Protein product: CASSQGTAAYEQYF.

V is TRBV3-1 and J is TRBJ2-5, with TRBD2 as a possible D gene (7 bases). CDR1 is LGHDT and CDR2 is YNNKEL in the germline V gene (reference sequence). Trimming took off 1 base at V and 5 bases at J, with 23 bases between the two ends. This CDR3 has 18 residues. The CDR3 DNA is TGTGCCAGCAGCCAAGTCATCCCCCGGGGGGCGAGTGGGGAGACCCAGTACTTC. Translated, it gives CASSQVIPRGASGETQYF.

The CDR3 region has the DNA TGTGCCAGCAACCTCGGAAGGAATGAGCAGTTCTTC. Amino acid sequence: CASNLGRNEQFF. V is TRBV25-1 and J is TRBJ2-1; D not resolved. V shed 7 bases and J shed 7 bases, with 11 bases lying between them. The CDR3 is made up of 12 amino acids. The germline gives CDR1 MGHDK, CDR2 SYGVNS.

CDR3 amino acids: CASSYGGGGNEQFF. As DNA, the CDR3 is TGTGCCAGCAGCTACGGGGGAGGGGGGAATGAGCAGTTCTTC. The chain carries TRBV7-8 and TRBJ2-1; possible D gene TRBD2, 7 bases. Germline CDR1 and CDR2: SGHVS and FQNEAQ. V lost 4 bases and J lost 7, with 14 bases in between. CDR3 size: 14 residues. Combining the CDR3 with reference TRBV7-8 and TRBJ2-1 gives the whole variable domain GAGVSQSPRYKVAKRGQDVALRCDPISGHVSLFWYQQALGQGPEFLTYFQNEAQLDKSGLPSDRFFAERPEGSVSTLKIQRTQQEDSAVYLCASSYGGGGNEQFFGPGTRLTVL.